The present entry profiles one T cell receptor beta chain with its context. The antigen remains undetermined. The study ran its PCR with 60 Vbeta and 13 Jbeta primers. The method was immunoSEQ multiplex PCR; TCRdb's version includes in-frame clones alone and lacks a portion of them. The table records approximately 170,000 clones, roughly 85% of them present only once. The ends were cut back, 4 bases at V and 5 bases at J, with 17 bases in the middle. Germline CDR1 is KGHSH and CDR2 is LQKENI. The CDR3 is made up of 15 amino acids. This sample is part of a study of cytomegalovirus exposure and HLA in healthy donors. Regarding the study as a whole: Researchers counted 164 TCR beta chains as cytomegalovirus-associated.

The sequencing input was PBMCs. The V gene is TRBV18, the J gene TRBJ1-1; weak D call: TRBD1 (6 bases). The receptor was derived from a young man in good health and CMV-seropositive. DNA of the CDR3: TGTGCCAGCTCACTCCCGGGGGGGCTGGGGACTGAAGCTTTCTTT. Translating it yields CASSLPGGLGTEAFF.